These 3 T cell receptor beta chains were all obtained from the same sample, sequenced in a study of OX40 agonist ivuxolimab in advanced cancers. Measured with immunoSEQ multiplex PCR; TCRdb has only the in-frame clones, and not every one. The table shows over 70,000 clones, with 85% to 90% occurring only once. The sample consisted of CD4+ or CD8+ T cells sorted from blood, taken in a trial of the OX40 agonist ivuxolimab. The receptors here all came from an adult with an advanced solid tumor such as melanoma, head and neck, liver or kidney cancer.

This clone came up once. The CDR3 region has the DNA TGTGCCAGCAGTGAAGCAGGGGAGAACACTGAAGCTTTCTTT. It translates to CASSEAGENTEAFF. This rearrangement joins TRBV2 to TRBJ1-1, with D perhaps TRBD1 (5 bases). Per the germline V gene, CDR1 is SNHLY and CDR2 is FYNNEI. CDR3 length: 14 residues. Trimming stripped 0 bases from V and 1 base from J, with 6 bases between.

The chain combines TRBV18 with TRBJ2-7; D assignment may be TRBD1 or TRBD2 (5 bases each). Trimming took off 6 bases at V and 1 base at J, with 10 bases between the two ends. Germline CDR1 KGHSH, CDR2 LQKENI. CDR3 size: 13 residues. The CDR3: CASSRGGSYEQYF. CDR3 bases: TGTGCCAGCTCCCGGGGCGGGTCCTACGAGCAGTACTTC.

The genes are TRBV9 and TRBJ1-1; tentative D call: TRBD1 (5 bases). Trimming took off 3 bases at V and 0 bases at J, with 9 bases between the two ends. The length of the CDR3 is 14 residues. The germline V gene has CDR1 SGDLS and CDR2 YYNGEE. CDR3 DNA sequence: TGTGCCAGCAGCGCCGTGGGGGTGAACACTGAAGCTTTCTTT. This encodes CASSAVGVNTEAFF.